This passage covers 8 T cell receptor beta chains from one sample sequenced in a study of blood T cell repertoires in COVID-19 (dated by TCRdb to the early 2020s). The receptor library was made with the immunoSEQ multiplex PCR assay. Drawn from immuneACCESS, this table holds only the in-frame rearrangements with V and J called that TCRdb kept. Clones are partly lost; checked studies trace under half to an unresolved V gene and leave the rest unexplained. The sample table records about 49,000 clones; about nine tenths of these occur just once. Less than 2.5% of the sample lies in the top ten. Sequenced material: peripheral blood. These receptors all come from a woman of 80 years or more with COVID-19, enrolled during active disease.

This clone has just one count. V usage is TRBV28 and J usage is TRBJ1-2, with TRBD1 matching over 7 bases. The CDR3 is made up of 14 amino acids. Germline assignment: CDR1 MDHEN and CDR2 SYDVKM. V was pared by 6 bases and J by 8 bases, with 12 bases of the junction left unmatched. Here the CDR3 reads CASRIPGGRGGYTF. Here the CDR3 DNA reads TGTGCCAGCAGGATCCCAGGGGGGCGGGGCGGCTACACCTTC.

The gene calls are TRBV5-6 and TRBJ2-2; 8 nucleotides line up with TRBD1. The CDR3 is made up of 15 amino acids. CDR1 is SGHDT and CDR2 is YYEEEE in the germline V gene. V was pared by 5 bases and J by 4 bases, with 7 bases of the junction left unmatched. CDR3 nucleotide sequence: TGTGCCAGCAGTTTGACAGGGGTACGCACCGGGGAGCTGTTTTTT. It encodes CASSLTGVRTGELFF.

V gene TRBV27 combines with J gene TRBJ2-1, with 8 bases lining up with TRBD1. V shed 4 bases and J 10 bases; nucleotides not matched to a gene: 12. This CDR3 contains 15 residues. The V gene's germline CDR1 is MNHEY and CDR2 SMNVEV (reference sequence). CDR3 in amino acids: CASSSFGQGKREQFF. DNA of the CDR3: TGTGCCAGCAGTTCCTTCGGACAGGGCAAAAGGGAGCAGTTCTTC.

The V call is TRBV11-2, the J call TRBJ2-1; D might be TRBD2 (5 bases). Trimming removed 5 bases from V and 1 base from J, with 12 bases in between. The V gene's germline CDR1 is SGHAT and CDR2 FQNNGV. CDR3 size: 15 residues. The CDR3 sequence is CASSATDYSYNEQFF. DNA of the CDR3: TGTGCCAGCAGCGCAACAGACTATTCCTACAATGAGCAGTTCTTC.

This chain uses TRBV5-1 with TRBJ1-2; D unclear. The V gene lost 7 bases and the J gene lost 1 base, with 14 bases spanning the gap. Germline lookup yields CDR1 SGHRS and CDR2 YFSETQ. The CDR3 is made up of 14 amino acids. CDR3 in amino acids: CASAEGGLNYGYTF. CDR3 bases: TGCGCCAGCGCCGAGGGCGGGCTTAACTATGGCTACACCTTC.

This clone was observed a handful of times. V gene TRBV19 combines with J gene TRBJ1-1; D is ambiguous. V lost 3 bases to trimming and J lost 5 bases, with 7 bases between them. This CDR3 is 12 amino acids long. Germline values: CDR1 LNHDA, CDR2 SQIVND (reference sequence). CDR3 coding DNA: TGTGCCAGTAGTATCGGTGTGACTGAAGCTTTCTTT. Translating it yields CASSIGVTEAFF.

The chain uses TRBV25-1 and TRBJ2-5, with 11 bases matching TRBD2. The CDR3 contains 17 residues. Germline V gene lookup returns CDR1 MGHDK and CDR2 SYGVNS. Trimming at V came to 8 bases and at J to 1 base, leaving 12 bases not matched to a gene. Written as DNA, the CDR3 is TGTGCCAGCGGGACTAGCGGAACTAGAGGAATCCAAGAGACCCAGTACTTC. Translated, it gives CASGTSGTRGIQETQYF.

This clone was counted a single time. The chain links TRBV23-1 to TRBJ2-6; TRBD1 matches at 8 bases. TRBV23-1 carries the ORF label, with uncertain function. J was trimmed by 0 bases and V by 2 bases; bases with no gene match: 12. The CDR3 length is 20 residues. CDR3 nucleotide sequence: TGCGCCAGCAGTCAACTTACCCCGGGACAGGTCCGCTCTGGGGCCAACGTCCTGACTTTC. Amino acids: CASSQLTPGQVRSGANVLTF.